Below, one T cell receptor (beta chain) is given with its context. It lacks a known antigen. Mismatch with germline at one junction end may stem from a read error. The source of the sample is a study of shared clonotypes between healthy human individuals (dated by TCRdb to about 2020). About the investigation overall: Three men and a couple of women, aged 18 to 49 years, made up the cohort. For each donor, CD4 naive and CD4 memory were each given three plates, CD8 naive was given two plates, and CD8 memory was given one plate. To estimate repertoire size and how much clonotypes are shared between individuals, the study performed deep sequencing of blood TCR repertoires from 4 to 6 healthy adults. Different laboratories and diverse techniques were used to prepare libraries and sequence TCR repertoires, to increase sequencing depth and limit assay-specific biases. Per donor, leukapheresis produced somewhere between about 0.85 and 8.9 billion PBMCs. What the authors observed across the whole study: Sampling was restricted to blood, and TCR repertoires in tissues likely differ from the TCR repertoires found in blood. Estimated clonotype richness was generally larger for naive than for memory subsets. Across a few donors, approximately 5% of naive CD4, 3% to 4% of naive CD8, around 2.5% of memory CD4, and over 0.35% of memory CD8 clonotypes were shared. Based on pairwise subsampling, the degree of clonotype sharing among donors was expected to be affected by sequencing depth. Incomplete sequencing was indicated by rarefaction of sorted-subset datasets, despite the large sequencing depth. Compared with non-shared clonotypes, clonotypes shared by all four sorted-subset donors had higher generation probabilities. Because the study included only a small number of donors, the genetic and exposure-history diversity represented was limited.

Measured from the cysteine to the phenylalanine, the CDR3 is 16 residues long. The only DNA kept is the CDR3, 48 bases in frame from the first base. The germline V gene (reference sequence) sets CDR1 to SSHAT and CDR2 to FNYEAQ. The donors were healthy, HIV-negative adults with no recently reported acute infections or vaccinations. Every donor was a Caucasian adult residing in Nashville, Tennessee, USA. Magnetic negative selection was used to enrich CD4+ T cells, after which naive cells were positively selected on CD45RA and the negative fraction became the memory subset. After blood collection by leukapheresis, PBMCs were isolated using Ficoll-Histopaque density gradient centrifugation and then cryopreserved in the vapor phase of liquid nitrogen. Purity and quantity of every magnetically sorted T cell population were checked by analytical flow cytometry. Genomic DNA was isolated from every sorted fraction and measured by UV absorbance on a Nanodrop 2000c.

Using the deep immunoSEQ assay, TCR CDR3 regions were amplified from genomic DNA by multiplex PCR. For each cell subset, the extracted genomic DNA was distributed evenly across all wells of several immunoSEQ 96-well plates, and each plate served as one replicate. For sorted subsets, each replicate PCR was loaded with approximately 0.2 ug genomic DNA, equivalent to 25,000 to 35,000 T cell genomes. The purified libraries were quantified using a Qubit 3.0 fluorometer, sized with a Bioanalyzer 2100, and then quantified again using the KAPA Library Quantification kit. Every immunoSEQ 96-well plate was sequenced on a separate single-read 150-cycle Illumina NextSeq 550 flow cell. The published analysis was carried out like this. The immunoSEQ output contained only junctional sequences without quality scores, so filtering could not match that applied to full-length reads. Sequences were annotated with PyIR, a Python wrapper for IgBLAST v1.9, and V/J genes and CDR3 were assigned using IMGT germline references. Reads were removed for weak V/J assignments (E-value above 1e-6), missing CDR3, stop codons, out-of-frame junctions, or ambiguous translated residues. V3J clonotypes were defined as sequences sharing an identical inferred V gene, J gene, and CDR3 amino acid sequence. To compute the percentage overlap between repertoires, the number of shared unique clonotypes was divided by the size of the smaller repertoire. Three approaches were used to assess repertoire richness: RTK rarefaction, the Chao1 estimator, and Recon v2.1 estimates of unobserved clonotypes. Generation probabilities for all TCRbeta clonotypes obtained by the gDNA method from several donors were computed using OLGA. Sourced from immuneACCESS, this table was stored by TCRdb with only in-frame sequences that have V and J called. A share of the clones is absent; for the studies checked, an unresolved V gene accounts for under half, and the remainder has no known explanation. D and trimming come from the DNA, and the V and J calls and clone size come from that table. The sample data list roughly 2 million clones, and around 95% of these were observed just once. The ten largest clones capture roughly 0.13% of the sample.

This receptor was obtained from a man between 18 and 29 years old in good health. The rearrangement combines TRBV7-7 with TRBJ2-5; the D gene is possibly TRBD1, with 5 bases matching. The sample comprised naive CD4+ T cells sorted from blood. This specimen's cell subset or site label, per the study, means: CD45RA+ positively selected. The DNA sequence follows: TGTGCTAGCAGCCCCGGACCAGGGTCTACGGCGGAGACCCAGTACTTC. Protein translation: CASSPGPGSTAETQYF.